Below, 2 T cell receptor beta chains from the same sample are listed, as sequenced in a study of T cell responses to AZD1222 COVID-19 vaccine. Data came from immunoSEQ multiplex PCR; TCRdb stores just in-frame clones and leaves some out. The data show roughly 70,000 clones, 85% seen once. Specimen: peripheral blood, collected on day 0 of AZD1222 vaccination. These receptors were collected from an adult in good health.

This chain connects TRBV6-6 to TRBJ2-7; D is unclear. Germline CDR1 and CDR2: MNHNY and SVGAGI (reference sequence). The germline V and J ends were trimmed by 6 bases and 3 bases, with 15 bases remaining between them. The CDR3 is 14 amino acids. CDR3 amino acids: CASSSYEENYEQYF. DNA for the CDR3: TGTGCCAGCAGCTCGTATGAAGAGAACTACGAGCAGTACTTC.

The CDR3 spells CSGGSGNTIYF. The CDR3 DNA is TGCAGTGGTGGGTCTGGAAACACCATATATTTT. V usage is TRBV20-1 and J usage is TRBJ1-3; D not resolved. In germline, CDR1 is DFQATT, CDR2 SNEGSKA (reference sequence). The V and J ends lost 7 bases and 1 base respectively, with 5 bases between them. The CDR3 is made up of 11 amino acids.